The present TCR beta chain was sequenced within a study of T cell repertoires in cytomegalovirus infection (dated by TCRdb to 2018 to 2020). Describing the broader study: Peptide stimulations targeted recently identified HLA-C-restricted CMV epitopes, whose presentation resists viral immunomodulation, together with well-studied HLA-B-restricted epitopes. The HLA type of each donor mattered for the analysis, because public TCR beta signatures pointed to carriage of CMV infection along with the matching HLA type. The research as a whole found: The ex vivo response was dominated by HLA-C-restricted CMV-specific TCR beta clonotypes, and the single most frequent clonotype in two of eight donors was supplied by these HLA-C-restricted clonotypes. In both this cohort and an independent cohort of some 380 donors, the cumulative frequency of public TCR beta family members distinguished carriers of CMV infection plus the relevant HLA type.

The CDR3 goes from the cysteine to the phenylalanine over 14 residues. CDR3 DNA is the only sequence kept; it has 42 bases, read in frame from the first base. V trim: 3 bases; J trim: 7 bases; unmatched bases: 7. The germline V gene gives CDR1 as LGHNT and CDR2 as FRNRAP. Sequencing was carried out with an Illumina HiSeq 1500. Using fastp trimming at Q25 and MiXCR clonotype assembly, TCRdb reanalyzed the public sequencing data and kept in-frame beta chains. Every distinct CDR3 protein forms one entry, paired with its most common genes and DNA. Present in this sample are roughly 120,000 distinct CDR3 sequences, about 31% of which were seen just once. The ten most abundant clones make up about 53% of the sample. This clonotype was counted a few times. Its specific antigen is unknown. Base-call qualities are not available, and no considerably larger clone is one nucleotide away. Read against the paper, the sample's treatment or condition label means: in vitro stimulation with specific CMV peptide epitopes to enrich CMV-specific T cells.

The chain couples TRBV12-5 to TRBJ1-2, with TRBD1 identical over 8 junction bases. The sample consisted of CD8+ T cells from cultured PBMCs, taken from culture after CMV antigen stimulation. This receptor was obtained from a human donor in good health (CMV status not recorded). Some clones in this sample may be carry-over from other donors' samples. The CDR3 reads as follows: CASGFQGAPGGYTF. DNA sequence: TGTGCTAGTGGTTTCCAGGGGGCCCCTGGTGGCTACACCTTC.